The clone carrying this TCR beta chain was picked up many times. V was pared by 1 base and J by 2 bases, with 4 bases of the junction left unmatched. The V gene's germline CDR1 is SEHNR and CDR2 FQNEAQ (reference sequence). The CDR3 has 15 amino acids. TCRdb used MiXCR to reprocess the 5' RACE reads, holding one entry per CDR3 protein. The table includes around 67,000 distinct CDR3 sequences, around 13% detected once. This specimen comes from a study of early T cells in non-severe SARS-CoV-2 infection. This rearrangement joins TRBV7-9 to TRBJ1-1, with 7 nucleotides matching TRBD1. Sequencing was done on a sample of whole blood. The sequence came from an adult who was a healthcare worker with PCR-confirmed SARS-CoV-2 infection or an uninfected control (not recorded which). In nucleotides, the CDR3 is TGTGCCAGCAGCTTAGGCAGGGGGAGCAACACTGAAGCTTTCTTT. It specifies CASSLGRGSNTEAFF.